The next 7 T cell receptor beta chains were all read from a single sample in a study of siplizumab effects on memory and regulatory T cells. The table came from immunoSEQ multiplex PCR; TCRdb's copy has only in-frame clones and leaves some out. The data contain 99,000 or so clones, more than 85% of them singletons. The sequencing input was CD4+ T cells sorted from blood. These receptors were obtained from a human donor in good health.

The genes are TRBV5-8 and TRBJ1-2, with D unclear. Trimming took off 0 bases at V and 4 bases at J, with 13 bases between the two ends. Germline values: CDR1 SGHTS, CDR2 YDEGEE. The CDR3 has 15 amino acids. The CDR3 DNA sequence: TGTGCCAGCAGCTTGGGCATGGGCCGACCCTATGGCTACACCTTC. It encodes CASSLGMGRPYGYTF.

This sequence joins TRBV7-9 and TRBJ1-1; D is unclear. The CDR3 length is 13 residues. V dropped 5 bases and J dropped 1 base, with 8 bases sitting between them. CDR1 and CDR2 from the germline V gene are SEHNR and FQNEAQ (reference sequence). The CDR3 region has the DNA TGTGCCAGCAGCCGACAACCGAACACTGAAGCTTTCTTT. Translation: CASSRQPNTEAFF.

CDR3: CASSLAGEGDYEQYF. CDR3 bases: TGTGCCAGCAGCTTGGCAGGTGAAGGGGACTACGAGCAGTACTTC. The gene calls are TRBV5-4 and TRBJ2-7; possibly TRBD1 for D (5 bases). The CDR3 length is 15 residues. V lost 0 bases and J lost 3, with 13 bases in between. Germline assignment: CDR1 SGHNT and CDR2 YYREEE (reference sequence).

This chain links TRBV12-5 with TRBJ2-7; TRBD2 matches at 11 bases. The CDR3 totals 18 residues. CDR1 LGHNT and CDR2 FRNRAP come from the germline V gene. Trimming took 3 bases from V and 1 from J; bases not matched to a gene: 11. The CDR3 coding sequence is TGTGCTAGTGGTTTTCTCGCCGGGACTAGCGGCCAGTCCTACGAGCAGTACTTC. As protein: CASGFLAGTSGQSYEQYF.

The rearrangement uses TRBV7-9 and TRBJ2-1, with D uncertain. The CDR3 sequence is 12 residues long. The V end was cut by 5 bases, the J end by 5 bases, with 7 bases between. Per the germline V gene, CDR1 is SEHNR and CDR2 is FQNEAQ (reference sequence). The CDR3 reads CASSIRDNEQFF. CDR3 DNA: TGTGCCAGCAGCATAAGGGACAATGAGCAGTTCTTC.

This clone was seen a few times. This chain links TRBV2 with TRBJ2-7; D is uncertain. Germline CDR1 SNHLY, CDR2 FYNNEI. CDR3 size: 12 residues. The V end lost 6 bases, the J end lost 0 bases, and 6 bases lay between the germline ends. As DNA, the CDR3 is TGTGCCAGCAGCGATAGCTCCTACGAGCAGTACTTC. As protein: CASSDSSYEQYF.

The rearrangement links TRBV5-1 to TRBJ2-3, with D possibly being TRBD2 (7 bases). This CDR3 has 16 amino acids. Germline-derived CDR1 and CDR2 are SGHRS and YFSETQ. The V gene lost 0 bases and the J gene lost 0 bases, with 11 bases spanning the gap. CDR3 sequence: CASSLEPGGSTDTQYF. CDR3 bases: TGCGCCAGCAGCTTGGAACCGGGGGGCAGCACAGATACGCAGTATTTT.